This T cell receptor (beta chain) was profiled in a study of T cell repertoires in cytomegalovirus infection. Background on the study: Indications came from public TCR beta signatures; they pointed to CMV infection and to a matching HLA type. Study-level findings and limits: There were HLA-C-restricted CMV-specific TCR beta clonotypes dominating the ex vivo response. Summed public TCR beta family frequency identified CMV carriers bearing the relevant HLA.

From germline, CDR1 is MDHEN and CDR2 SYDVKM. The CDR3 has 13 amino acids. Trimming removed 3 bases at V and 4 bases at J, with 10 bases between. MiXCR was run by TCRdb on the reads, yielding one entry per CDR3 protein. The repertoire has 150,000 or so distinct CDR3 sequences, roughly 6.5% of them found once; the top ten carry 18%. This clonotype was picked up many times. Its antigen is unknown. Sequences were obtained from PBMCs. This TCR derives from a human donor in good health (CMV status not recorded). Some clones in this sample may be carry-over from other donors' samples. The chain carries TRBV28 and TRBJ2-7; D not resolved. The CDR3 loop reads CASSLAPIYEQYF. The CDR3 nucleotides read TGTGCCAGCAGTTTGGCCCCAATATACGAGCAGTACTTC.